Presented here are 27 T cell receptor beta chains from one specimen sequenced in a study of CD8+ T cells in alopecia areata. Described treatment: oral pan-JAK inhibitor, 5-10 mg twice daily. The authors extracted RNA and reverse transcribed it into cDNA as the sequencing template. TCRdb keeps only in-frame clones here, not all; method: immunoSEQ multiplex PCR. The table has 110,000 or so clones, 56% seen once; the top ten hold about 3.2%. The input for sequencing was CD4+ T cells sorted from blood, taken at week 24, from a patient treated with tofacitinib. These receptors were taken from a human donor with alopecia areata.

The V call is TRBV15, the J call TRBJ2-4; possible D gene TRBD1, 6 bases. CDR3 size: 18 residues. Germline values: CDR1 LNHNV, CDR2 YYDKDF (reference sequence). V lost 5 bases and J 1 base, leaving 21 bases between the germline ends. This CDR3 is CATSDEYIQGSAKNIQYF. CDR3 bases: TGTGCCACCAGCGACGAATATATACAGGGCTCGGCCAAAAACATTCAGTACTTC.

The CDR3 loop reads CASSLTDQETQYF. Here the CDR3 DNA reads TGTGCCAGCAGCCTGACTGATCAAGAGACCCAGTACTTC. This chain links TRBV7-2 with TRBJ2-5, with D unclear. V was trimmed by 5 bases and J by 2 bases, leaving 9 bases between them. This CDR3 comprises 13 residues. CDR1 and CDR2 (germline): SGHTA, FQGNSA.

The genes are TRBV19 and TRBJ2-2; D perhaps matches TRBD2 (6 bases). Trimming took off 10 bases at V and 6 bases at J, with 15 bases between the two ends. This CDR3 is 13 amino acids long. Germline CDR1 LNHDA, CDR2 SQIVND (reference sequence). This CDR3 is CAIRTSLAGELFF. CDR3 coding DNA: TGTGCCATTAGAACTAGCTTGGCCGGGGAGCTGTTTTTT. Full variable domain (outside the CDR3, taken from reference TRBV19 and TRBJ2-2): DGGITQSPKYLFRKEGQNVTLSCEQNLNHDAMYWYRQDPGQGLRLIYYSQIVNDFQKGDIAEGYSVSREKKESFPLTVTSAQKNPTAFYLCAIRTSLAGELFFGEGSRLTVL.

The chain combines TRBV2 with TRBJ2-1, with TRBD2 as a possible D gene (6 bases). V shed 4 bases and J shed 6 bases, with 10 bases lying between them. Germline V gene data show CDR1 as SNHLY and CDR2 as FYNNEI. The CDR3 runs to 13 residues. The CDR3 reads CASSVRGGNEQFF. DNA of the CDR3: TGTGCCAGCAGTGTCCGGGGAGGCAATGAGCAGTTCTTC.

This clone turned up a few times. The CDR3 reads CASSRAGNTEAFF. DNA of the CDR3: TGTGCCAGCTCACGGGCCGGGAACACTGAAGCTTTCTTT. The chain is built from TRBV18 and TRBJ1-1, with D uncertain. The V end lost 4 bases, the J end lost 1 base, and 7 bases lay between the germline ends. This CDR3 region has 13 residues. Germline lookup yields CDR1 KGHSH and CDR2 LQKENI.

Regarding this clone: Other DNA sequences from this sample encode an identical CDR3 as well. The chain combines TRBV29-1 with TRBJ2-1; 9 bases align to TRBD1. J lost 4 bases, V lost 6 bases, and 1 base had no gene match. Germline V lookup: CDR1 SQVTM, CDR2 ANQGSEA. The CDR3 is 12 amino acids. CDR3 residues: CSVDRGYNEQFF. CDR3 coding DNA: TGCAGCGTGGACAGGGGTTACAATGAGCAGTTCTTC.

The chain joins TRBV19 to TRBJ1-5; no clear D. Germline V gene lookup returns CDR1 LNHDA and CDR2 SQIVND (reference sequence). CDR3 length equals 15 residues. The V and J ends lost 4 bases and 0 bases respectively, with 10 bases between them. The CDR3 spells CASSTVSYSNQPQHF. Written as DNA, the CDR3 is TGTGCCAGTAGTACTGTCAGTTATAGCAATCAGCCCCAGCATTTT.

Sample share makes this clone medium-sized. This chain uses TRBV14 with TRBJ2-1; D gene unclear. The germline V gene has CDR1 SGHDN and CDR2 FVKESK. This CDR3 is 12 amino acids long. The V end lost 8 bases, the J end lost 9 bases, and 14 bases lay between the germline ends. The DNA of the CDR3 is TGTGCCAGCCGGGTGGGCCCGGGTGAGCAGTTCTTC. The encoded protein is CASRVGPGEQFF.

The chain couples TRBV30 to TRBJ1-5, with D tentatively TRBD1 (5 bases). The CDR3 extends over 14 amino acids. Trimming cost V 8 bases and J 1 base, with 15 bases left between them. Germline-derived CDR1 and CDR2 are GTSNPN and SVGIG (reference sequence). The CDR3 sequence: CAHPDSGSNQPQHF. The DNA for the CDR3 is TGTGCCCACCCAGACAGCGGCAGCAATCAGCCCCAGCATTTT.

This clone came up a few times. The chain links TRBV5-4 to TRBJ2-6; D perhaps matches TRBD2 (6 bases). Germline V gene sequence: CDR1 SGHNT, CDR2 YYREEE (reference sequence). The CDR3 extends over 14 amino acids. V gave up 9 bases and J gave up 2 bases, with 12 bases separating them. The CDR3 bases are TGTGCCACCTCACTAGCTCCTGGGGCCAACGTCCTGACTTTC. Amino acid sequence: CATSLAPGANVLTF. Supplemented by reference TRBV5-4 and TRBJ2-6, the full variable domain reads ETGVTQSPTHLIKTRGQQVTLRCSSQSGHNTVSWYQQALGQGPQFIFQYYREEENGRGNFPPRFSGLQFPNYSSELNVNALELDDSALYLCATSLAPGANVLTFGAGSRLTVL.

This clone was seen only a few times. The gene calls are TRBV29-1 and TRBJ1-1; D possibly corresponds to TRBD1 (6 bases). Trimming pared 2 bases from V and 1 base from J, leaving 8 bases between. The CDR3 has 13 amino acids. Germline V gene lookup returns CDR1 SQVTM and CDR2 ANQGSEA. This CDR3 reads CSVEQDRNTEAFF. The CDR3 DNA sequence: TGCAGCGTTGAACAGGACAGGAACACTGAAGCTTTCTTT.

V and J are TRBV6-5 and TRBJ1-5; D unresolved. V was cut by 0 bases and J by 1 base, with 7 bases left in between. This CDR3 region has 15 residues. In germline, CDR1 is MNHEY, CDR2 SVGAGI. In DNA form, the CDR3 reads TGTGCCAGCAGTTACTCTCTCGGCAGCAATCAGCCCCAGCATTTT. Translating gives CASSYSLGSNQPQHF.

This chain connects TRBV5-1 to TRBJ2-3, with D maybe TRBD1 (6 bases). The CDR3 spans 15 residues. Germline V gives CDR1 SGHRS, CDR2 YFSETQ. V lost 0 bases to trimming and J lost 1 base, with 9 bases between them. Written as DNA, the CDR3 is TGCGCCAGCAGCTTGGGGACAGCCGGCACAGATACGCAGTATTTT. It translates to CASSLGTAGTDTQYF.

This clone was recorded a few times. The chain joins TRBV29-1 to TRBJ2-7, with 7 bases identical to TRBD2. The CDR3 extends over 15 amino acids. Germline CDR1 and CDR2: SQVTM and ANQGSEA. V was clipped by 4 bases and J by 0 bases; unmatched bases: 9. The CDR3 nucleotides are TGCAGCGTTGGGGAGGGCGGGTCCTTCTCCTACGAGCAGTACTTC. Translated: CSVGEGGSFSYEQYF.

The chain has TRBV5-1 and TRBJ1-2; D remains unclear. The V end was cut by 0 bases, the J end by 4 bases, with 10 bases between. Germline-derived CDR1 and CDR2 are SGHRS and YFSETQ. The length of the CDR3 is 14 residues. CDR3 sequence: CASSLAETTYGYTF. The CDR3 nucleotides read TGCGCCAGCAGCTTGGCCGAAACCACCTATGGCTACACCTTC.

This clone has a handful of counts. V gene TRBV4-2 combines with J gene TRBJ1-5, with D possibly being TRBD1 (5 bases). CDR1 and CDR2 from the germline V gene are LGHNA and YNFKEQ. V lost 0 bases to trimming and J lost 6 bases, with 15 bases between them. This CDR3 contains 16 residues. The CDR3: CASSQDVGSGAQPQHF. In DNA form, the CDR3 reads TGTGCCAGCAGCCAAGATGTAGGTTCCGGGGCTCAGCCCCAGCATTTT.

V usage is TRBV7-9 and J usage is TRBJ2-5, with 7 bases that match TRBD1. The CDR3 extends over 14 amino acids. J was trimmed by 4 bases and V by 5 bases; bases with no gene match: 7. CDR1 is SEHNR, CDR2 FQNEAQ, per germline (reference sequence). In nucleotides, the CDR3 is TGTGCCAGCAGCCGTCCACAGGGGCTAGAGACCCAGTACTTC. Its translation: CASSRPQGLETQYF.

J is TRBJ2-7 and V is TRBV30; maybe TRBD2 (5 bases). This CDR3 spans 12 amino acids. Germline V gene sequence: CDR1 GTSNPN, CDR2 SVGIG (reference sequence). V was pared by 2 bases and J by 3 bases, with 8 bases between. The CDR3 DNA reads as TGTGCCTGGAGTTTGGGGAGCTACGAGCAGTACTTC. As protein: CAWSLGSYEQYF.

This clone was counted only a few times. The chain recombines TRBV5-1 with TRBJ1-4; a weak D match, TRBD1 (5 bases). The V gene lost 4 bases and the J gene lost 6 bases, with 16 bases spanning the gap. This CDR3 has 15 residues. CDR1 SGHRS and CDR2 YFSETQ come from the germline V gene. CDR3: CASSPAGTVDEKLFF. The CDR3 DNA follows: TGCGCCAGCAGCCCGGCCGGGACGGTTGATGAAAAACTGTTTTTT.

CDR3 coding DNA: TGTGCCAGCAGCTTGGTCAACACCGGGGAGCTGTTTTTT. Translated: CASSLVNTGELFF. The chain employs TRBV5-5 and TRBJ2-2, with D uncertain. This CDR3 region has 13 residues. The germline gives CDR1 SGHKS, CDR2 YYEKEE (reference sequence). Trimming stripped 0 bases from V and 2 bases from J, with 2 bases between.

The rearrangement joins TRBV5-1 to TRBJ2-7; D possibly corresponds to TRBD1 (6 bases). Germline V gives CDR1 SGHRS, CDR2 YFSETQ. This CDR3 contains 13 residues. The ends were cut back, 3 bases at V and 2 bases at J, with 9 bases in the middle. CDR3 sequence: CASSYTGPYEQYF. The CDR3, as DNA: TGCGCCAGCAGCTACACAGGGCCCTACGAGCAGTACTTC. The complete variable domain, with remaining parts taken from reference TRBV5-1 and TRBJ2-7, reads KAGVTQTPRYLIKTRGQQVTLSCSPISGHRSVSWYQQTPGQGLQFLFEYFSETQRNKGNFPGRFSGRQFSNSRSEMNVSTLELGDSALYLCASSYTGPYEQYFGPGTRLTVT.

Points on this clone: Germline is not matched at one junction end, which may reflect a read error. This rearrangement joins TRBV7-7 to TRBJ2-3; D is perhaps TRBD2 (6 bases). The CDR3 has 16 residues. CDR1 is SSHAT and CDR2 is FNYEAQ in the germline V gene (reference sequence). CDR3 bases: TGTGCTAGCAGCTTAGGAAAGGGCGGGGCCACAGATACGCAGTATTTT. This gives the protein CASSLGKGGATDTQYF.

Worth noting for this clone: At one boundary the junction diverges from the germline segment, which might be a read error. The V gene is TRBV7-7, the J gene TRBJ2-3; D is possibly TRBD2 (7 bases). This CDR3 is built from 14 residues. The germline V gene encodes CDR1 SSHAT and CDR2 FNYEAQ (reference sequence). The CDR3 is CASSPGGGGDTQYF. The CDR3, as DNA: TGTGCTAGCAGCCCCGGAGGGGGGGGCGATACGCAGTATTTT.

This clone was seen a few times. The chain joins TRBV18 to TRBJ2-7; D is unresolved. The CDR3 consists of 14 residues. V was shortened by 0 bases and J by 6 bases, with 12 bases between the two germline ends. CDR1 and CDR2 from the germline V gene are KGHSH and LQKENI. The CDR3 bases are TGTGCCAGCTCACCACCTACTCGTCACGGCGAGCAGTACTTC. Translating it yields CASSPPTRHGEQYF. The full variable domain, in which reference TRBV18 and TRBJ2-7 provide the parts outside the CDR3, is NAGVMQNPRHLVRRRGQEARLRCSPMKGHSHVYWYRQLPEEGLKFMVYLQKENIIDESGMPKERFSAEFPKEGPSILRIQQVVRGDSAAYFCASSPPTRHGEQYFGPGTRLTVT.

The chain links TRBV30 to TRBJ2-5; 7 nucleotides match TRBD2. J was trimmed by 10 bases and V by 3 bases; bases with no gene match: 11. The CDR3 extends over 13 amino acids. Germline V CDR1 and CDR2: GTSNPN, SVGIG (reference sequence). This CDR3 reads CAWSKGMGGSQYF. CDR3 in DNA: TGTGCCTGGAGCAAAGGGATGGGGGGGAGCCAGTACTTC.

The chain recombines TRBV9 with TRBJ1-2, with D perhaps TRBD1 (5 bases). The CDR3 consists of 19 residues. Germline V gene data show CDR1 as SGDLS and CDR2 as YYNGEE. The V and J ends lost 4 bases and 2 bases respectively, with 27 bases between them. CDR3 DNA sequence: TGTGCCAGCAGCACCTCTGGTTGGGGCAAATCTGGGCCGAACTATGGCTACACCTTC. Translation: CASSTSGWGKSGPNYGYTF. Complete variable domain (other parts from reference TRBV9 and TRBJ1-2): DSGVTQTPKHLITATGQRVTLRCSPRSGDLSVYWYQQSLDQGLQFLIQYYNGEERAKGNILERFSAQQFPDLHSELNLSSLELGDSALYFCASSTSGWGKSGPNYGYTFGSGTRLTVV.

Notes on this clone: Additional DNA sequences in this sample encode the identical CDR3. The chain is built from TRBV7-2 and TRBJ2-3; D is uncertain. V was shortened by 3 bases and J by 3 bases, with 4 bases between the two germline ends. CDR1 and CDR2 (germline): SGHTA, FQGNSA. This CDR3 has 12 residues. The CDR3 DNA is TGTGCCAGCAGCTTGTATACAGATACGCAGTATTTT. This codes for CASSLYTDTQYF. Filled out from reference TRBV7-2 and TRBJ2-3, the complete variable domain reads GAGVSQSPSNKVTEKGKDVELRCDPISGHTALYWYRQSLGQGLEFLIYFQGNSAPDKSGLPSDRFSAERTGGSVSTLTIQRTQQEDSAVYLCASSLYTDTQYFGPGTRLTVL.